The 18 T cell receptor beta chains presented below share a single source sample, sequenced in a study of response to subunit inactivated influenza vaccine. MiXCR, applied by TCRdb to the RT-PCR reads, yields one record per CDR3 protein. This table has a few hundred thousand distinct CDR3 sequences, about 7.2% appearing once. This material consisted of PBMCs from blood, taken approximately 25 months after vaccination. The source is a man aged 50 to 69 who received an inactivated influenza vaccine.

There are many counts of this clonotype. The gene calls are TRBV10-3 and TRBJ2-1; 8 nucleotides match TRBD1. This CDR3 has 13 residues. The V gene's germline CDR1 is ENHRY and CDR2 SYGVKD. V was clipped by 6 bases and J by 5 bases; unmatched bases: 3. DNA of the CDR3: TGTGCCATCAGAGGGACAGGCAACAATGAGCAGTTCTTC. It yields the protein CAIRGTGNNEQFF.

This clonotype was found many times. The chain couples TRBV6-5 to TRBJ2-7; D ambiguous. The germline gives CDR1 MNHEY, CDR2 SVGAGI. This CDR3 is built from 13 residues. V was shortened by 4 bases and J by 6 bases, with 13 bases between the two germline ends. The CDR3 is CASSLRRFGEQYF. CDR3 DNA: TGTGCCAGCAGTTTGAGACGGTTTGGCGAGCAGTACTTC.

This clonotype was observed a handful of times. The chain couples TRBV20-1 to TRBJ2-7; a weak D match, TRBD2 (5 bases). V was trimmed by 3 bases and J by 5 bases, leaving 14 bases between them. CDR3 length: 13 residues. Germline V lookup: CDR1 DFQATT, CDR2 SNEGSKA (reference sequence). The CDR3 DNA sequence: TGCAGTGCTAGCGGGAAGACGCTCCACGAGCAGTACTTC. It is translated as CSASGKTLHEQYF.

This clonotype was found a few times. This chain links TRBV28 with TRBJ2-7; the D gene is possibly TRBD2 (6 bases). V shed 3 bases and J shed 5 bases, with 11 bases lying between them. CDR3 length: 13 residues. Germline lookup yields CDR1 MDHEN and CDR2 SYDVKM. CDR3 bases: TGTGCCAGCAGTTTGGGCGGGGTTAACGAGCAGTACTTC. Its translation: CASSLGGVNEQYF.

V usage is TRBV29-1 and J usage is TRBJ2-7; tentative D call: TRBD2 (5 bases). Trimming took off 0 bases at V and 0 bases at J, with 15 bases between the two ends. Germline CDR1 SQVTM, CDR2 ANQGSEA. This CDR3 contains 16 residues. CDR3 region: CSVEDGSAESSYEQYF. The CDR3 DNA reads as TGCAGCGTTGAAGATGGGAGTGCAGAGAGCTCCTACGAGCAGTACTTC.

Of note for this clonotype: A much larger clone differs by one base, so this may be a read error. The chain joins TRBV20-1 to TRBJ2-2; TRBD1 might be the D (6 bases). The CDR3 loop spans 15 amino acids. Germline V CDR1 and CDR2: DFQATT, SNEGSKA (reference sequence). V shed 5 bases and J shed 1 base, with 14 bases lying between them. The CDR3 DNA reads TGCAGTGCTCGGCCGGTACAGGGGAACACCGGGGAGCTGTTTTTT. This sequence encodes CSARPVQGNTGELFF.

This clonotype showed up just a few times. The chain uses TRBV27 and TRBJ2-7; perhaps TRBD1 as D (5 bases). CDR1 and CDR2 from the germline V gene are MNHEY and SMNVEV (reference sequence). V lost 2 bases, J lost 5 bases, and 10 bases lay in between. The CDR3 is 13 residues long. The CDR3 DNA reads as TGTGCCAGCAGTTTACAGGGTCCCCACGAGCAGTACTTC. This codes for CASSLQGPHEQYF.

This chain connects TRBV6-1 to TRBJ2-3; 7 bases are shared with TRBD2. Germline CDR1 is MNHNS and CDR2 is SASEGT. With V trimmed by 8 bases and J by 4 bases, 9 bases remained unmatched. The CDR3 contains 14 residues. CDR3: CASSGTKGADTQYF. CDR3 bases: TGTGCCAGCTCGGGGACTAAAGGAGCAGATACGCAGTATTTT.

This clonotype is a singleton in its sample. The chain links TRBV3-1 to TRBJ1-2; TRBD1 matches at 10 bases. CDR1 is LGHDT and CDR2 is YNNKEL in the germline V gene (reference sequence). The J segment lost 3 bases and the V segment lost 7 bases, leaving 11 bases of the junction unmatched. This CDR3 contains 16 residues. DNA for the CDR3: TGTGCCAGCACAAATCGGGACAGGGGCTTCGACTATGGCTACACCTTC. Residues: CASTNRDRGFDYGYTF.

The chain carries TRBV20-1 and TRBJ2-3; the match to TRBD1 covers 8 bases. The CDR3 has 17 residues. Germline CDR1 and CDR2: DFQATT and SNEGSKA (reference sequence). V was clipped by 0 bases and J by 5 bases; unmatched bases: 13. In DNA form, the CDR3 reads TGCAGTGCTAGAGATCTGCGGACAGGGTGGAATGAAGATACGCAGTATTTT. Amino acids: CSARDLRTGWNEDTQYF.

This clonotype was recorded a few times. This chain connects TRBV29-1 to TRBJ1-1; 7 bases are a match to TRBD1. The CDR3 runs 12 residues. Germline CDR1 reads SQVTM; CDR2 reads ANQGSEA. The V segment lost 6 bases and the J segment 1 base; nucleotides outside the gene matches: 2. The CDR3 loop reads CSVGTANTEAFF. Written as DNA, the CDR3 is TGCAGCGTCGGGACAGCGAACACTGAAGCTTTCTTT. Full variable domain (missing parts from reference TRBV29-1 and TRBJ1-1): SAVISQKPSRDICQRGTSLTIQCQVDSQVTMMFWYRQQPGQSLTLIATANQGSEATYESGFVIDKFPISRPNLTFSTLTVSNMSPEDSSIYLCSVGTANTEAFFGQGTRLTVV.

This clonotype showed up just a few times. CDR3 loop: CASSPLLSGTTDTQYF. The CDR3 coding sequence is TGTGCCAGCTCACCTCTGCTGTCGGGGACTACAGATACGCAGTATTTT. The chain is built from TRBV18 and TRBJ2-3, with D possibly being TRBD2 (6 bases). CDR3 length: 16 residues. The germline V gene has CDR1 KGHSH and CDR2 LQKENI. With 3 bases removed from V and 3 bases from J, the gap between germline ends came to 16 bases.

This clonotype was seen ten or more times. The rearrangement joins TRBV7-6 to TRBJ2-3; D gene uncertain. The CDR3 length is 13 residues. CDR1 is SGHVS and CDR2 is FNYEAQ in the germline V gene. The ends were cut back, 0 bases at V and 5 bases at J, with 6 bases in the middle. In DNA, the CDR3 is TGTGCCAGCAGCTTAGCGATGGGAGATACGCAGTATTTT. This codes for CASSLAMGDTQYF.

A few counts support this clonotype. This chain uses TRBV7-9 with TRBJ1-5; D might be TRBD1 (6 bases). Germline V CDR1 and CDR2: SEHNR, FQNEAQ (reference sequence). CDR3 length: 17 amino acids. Trimming shortened V by 6 bases and J by 2 bases, and 20 bases separated the two germline ends. Here the CDR3 DNA reads TGTGCCAGCAGTCATCTACCAGGGGATTTCGGCAATCAGCCCCAGCATTTT. This gives the protein CASSHLPGDFGNQPQHF.

J is TRBJ2-5 and V is TRBV28; D uncertain. The V end lost 5 bases, the J end lost 5 bases, and 15 bases lay between the germline ends. CDR1 is MDHEN, CDR2 SYDVKM, per germline. The CDR3 runs 14 residues. The CDR3 nucleotides are TGTGCCAGCAGTCCCCTCACGCTAAGGGAGACCCAGTACTTC. Translated: CASSPLTLRETQYF.

The rearrangement links TRBV5-1 to TRBJ2-3, with D perhaps TRBD2 (6 bases). This CDR3 has 15 residues. Trimming removed 4 bases from V and 4 bases from J, with 16 bases in between. The germline CDR1 and CDR2 sequences are SGHRS and YFSETQ. The CDR3 DNA follows: TGCGCCAGCAGCCCCGGCGTTAGCGGCCCAGATACGCAGTATTTT. It codes for CASSPGVSGPDTQYF.

This clonotype was seen ten or more times. The chain links TRBV6-6 to TRBJ1-6; no firm D call. In germline, CDR1 is MNHNY, CDR2 SVGAGI (reference sequence). The CDR3 has 13 amino acids. Trimming removed 2 bases from V and 7 bases from J, with 6 bases in between. CDR3 loop: CASSYGVNSPLHF. Written as DNA, the CDR3 is TGTGCCAGCAGTTACGGGGTGAATTCACCCCTCCACTTT.

This clonotype showed up just a few times. This chain connects TRBV5-1 to TRBJ2-1; D gene uncertain. This CDR3 comprises 14 residues. CDR1 and CDR2 (germline): SGHRS, YFSETQ. Trimming cost V 0 bases and J 5 bases, with 9 bases left between them. Here the CDR3 DNA reads TGCGCCAGCAGCTTGGTAGCAGCCAACAATGAGCAGTTCTTC. It encodes CASSLVAANNEQFF.